The 19 T cell receptor beta chains reported below all come from one sample, sequenced in a study of breast tumors, draining lymph nodes, adjacent tissues. TCRdb fed the multiplex PCR reads into MiXCR, producing one record per CDR3 protein. Of about 140,000 distinct CDR3 sequences listed, 30% to 35% were seen once; the top ten hold under 2.5%. Axillary draining lymph nodes of breast cancer patients supplied the node samples. Sequenced sample: axillary lymph node tissue. The receptors come from a female donor with breast cancer. Some clones in this sample may be carry-over from other donors' samples.

This clonotype was found many times. This rearrangement joins TRBV20-1 to TRBJ1-2; 10 nucleotides line up with TRBD1. There are 13 residues in the CDR3. Germline V CDR1 and CDR2: DFQATT, SNEGSKA (reference sequence). With 6 bases clipped from V and 7 bases from J, the junction kept 8 bases outside the gene matches. CDR3 loop: CSAAPGQGFGYTF. The CDR3 DNA follows: TGCAGTGCGGCTCCGGGACAGGGGTTTGGCTACACCTTC.

This clonotype has a count of ten or more. This sequence joins TRBV9 and TRBJ1-5; 7 bases are shared with TRBD1. The CDR3 has 15 residues. Germline CDR1 SGDLS, CDR2 YYNGEE. The V segment lost 3 bases and the J segment 4 bases; nucleotides outside the gene matches: 7. CDR3 bases: TGTGCCAGCAGCGCAACAGGGGATCGGAATCAGCCCCAGCATTTT. Its translation: CASSATGDRNQPQHF.

This clonotype was seen once. The chain recombines TRBV4-1 with TRBJ2-1; the D call may be TRBD1 or TRBD2 (7 bases each). Looked up from germline, CDR1 is MGHRA and CDR2 is YSYEKL. The V gene lost 0 bases and the J gene lost 10 bases, with 19 bases spanning the gap. The CDR3 spans 16 residues. The CDR3 DNA follows: TGCGCCAGCAGCCAAGATCTCAGGGGGGGGGTTAGGGAGCAGTTCTTC. Translating it yields CASSQDLRGGVREQFF.

This clonotype was observed at least ten times. V usage is TRBV12-3 or TRBV12-4 and J usage is TRBJ1-4; perhaps TRBD1 as D (5 bases). This CDR3 is 15 amino acids long. Trimming cost V 6 bases and J 10 bases, with 21 bases left between them. CDR3 in amino acids: CASSLAPLTRGKLFF. The CDR3 bases are TGTGCCAGCAGCCTAGCCCCCCTTACGAGGGGAAAACTGTTTTTT.

This clonotype was detected many times. The V gene is TRBV9, the J gene TRBJ2-7; D is possibly TRBD1 or TRBD2 (6 bases each). V was cut by 2 bases and J by 4 bases, with 10 bases left in between. CDR3 size: 13 residues. In germline, CDR1 is SGDLS, CDR2 YYNGEE. The DNA for the CDR3 is TGTGCCAGCAGCGTGGGGGGCTCGTACGAGCAGTACTTC. Its translation is CASSVGGSYEQYF.

As for this clonotype: This may arise from a read error, as a much more abundant clone is one base away. This chain uses TRBV6-6 with TRBJ1-5, with D possibly TRBD1 on 5 matching bases. CDR1 is MNHNY, CDR2 SVGAGI, per germline (reference sequence). The CDR3 has 14 residues. CDR3 in amino acids: CARSRGVGNQPQHF. CDR3 coding DNA: TGTGCCCGCAGTCGAGGGGTCGGCAATCAGCCCCAGCATTTT.

This clonotype was counted a few times. This sequence may be a read error, since a much larger clone differs from it by one base. The chain recombines TRBV11-2 with TRBJ1-2, with D perhaps matching TRBD1 (5 bases). The V gene's germline CDR1 is SGHAT and CDR2 FQNNGV. Trimming took 4 bases from V and 4 from J, leaving 16 bases between them. The CDR3 contains 15 residues. The CDR3 bases are TGTGCCAGCAGCTCACCCAGGGATCCTGGCTATGGCTACACCTTC. Translating it yields CASSSPRDPGYGYTF.

This clonotype was seen at least ten times. The chain carries TRBV6-1 and TRBJ2-1, with D maybe TRBD2 (5 bases). This CDR3 comprises 15 residues. V was trimmed by 4 bases and J by 4 bases, leaving 14 bases between them. Germline assignment: CDR1 MNHNS and CDR2 SASEGT. In DNA form, the CDR3 reads TGTGCCAGCAGTGCCTATCTCGGGGAGTACAATGAGCAGTTCTTC. It codes for CASSAYLGEYNEQFF.

Of note for this clonotype: One junction end disagrees with the germline gene, perhaps due to a read error. The CDR3 is CSARVEDRGAYSSPLHF. CDR3 in DNA: TGCAGTGCTAGAGTCGAGGACAGGGGCGCCTATAGTTCACCCCTCCACTTT. The gene calls are TRBV20-1 and TRBJ1-6; TRBD1 aligns across 9 bases. Germline V gene sequence: CDR1 DFQATT, CDR2 SNEGSKA (reference sequence). CDR3 length: 17 residues.

This clonotype was seen repeatedly, ten times or more. This may come from a read error, since a much larger clone is one base off. This sequence joins TRBV13 and TRBJ2-6; no reliable D call. This CDR3 is built from 14 residues. Germline assignment: CDR1 PRHDT and CDR2 FYEKMQ (reference sequence). V was trimmed by 2 bases and J by 4 bases, leaving 6 bases between them. The CDR3 coding sequence is TGTGCCAGCAGCTTACGCCCCGGGGCCAACGTCCTGACTTTC. Amino acids: CASSLRPGANVLTF.

The chain employs TRBV19 and TRBJ1-6; 8 bases agree with TRBD1. Per germline, CDR1 LNHDA and CDR2 SQIVND (reference sequence). This CDR3 has 13 residues. Germline trimming cut 6 bases from V and 10 bases from J; bases unmatched to any gene: 5. In nucleotides, the CDR3 is TGTGCCAGTAGGGACAGGGCAGAATCACCCCTCCACTTT. As protein: CASRDRAESPLHF.

A word on this clonotype: This may be a read error: a much more frequent sequence differs by one nucleotide. V usage is TRBV7-6 and J usage is TRBJ1-4; D is unresolved. The V end was cut by 3 bases, the J end by 8 bases, with 10 bases between. Per the germline V gene, CDR1 is SGHVS and CDR2 is FNYEAQ. The CDR3 is 13 amino acids. The CDR3 reads CASSFHGSEKLFF. In nucleotides, the CDR3 is TGTGCCAGCAGCTTCCATGGGTCAGAAAAACTGTTTTTT.

This clonotype was counted many times. The gene calls are TRBV6-1 and TRBJ2-3; D unresolved. Trimming pared 8 bases from V and 5 bases from J, leaving 14 bases between. The CDR3 totals 13 residues. In germline, CDR1 is MNHNS, CDR2 SASEGT. The CDR3 is CASASPGVDTQYF. CDR3 DNA sequence: TGTGCCAGCGCAAGCCCAGGAGTAGATACGCAGTATTTT.

The table lists this clonotype with a count of one. One junction end disagrees with the germline gene, perhaps due to a read error. The rearrangement joins TRBV6-5 to TRBJ2-6; maybe TRBD2 (5 bases). The CDR3 sequence is 12 residues long. Germline V gene data show CDR1 as MNHEY and CDR2 as SVGAGI. The CDR3 bases are TGTGCCATCAGTGCCGGGGTCAACGTCCTGACTTTC. Its translation: CAISAGVNVLTF.

This clonotype came up many times. This chain links TRBV5-1 with TRBJ2-2; 8 positions match TRBD1. This CDR3 contains 16 residues. The J segment lost 4 bases and the V segment lost 1 base, leaving 6 bases of the junction unmatched. Germline V gene data show CDR1 as SGHRS and CDR2 as YFSETQ. The CDR3 nucleotides are TGCGCCAGCAGCTTGCTGTCAGGGGGCATCACCGGGGAGCTGTTTTTT. Protein product: CASSLLSGGITGELFF.

This clonotype was recorded many times. The rearrangement joins TRBV6-2 or TRBV6-3 to TRBJ1-6; 7 positions agree with TRBD1. The CDR3 extends over 15 amino acids. Germline CDR1 is MNHEY and CDR2 is SVGEGT. Trimming cost V 2 bases and J 14 bases; bases outside gene matches: 12. This CDR3 reads CASSYDGGGALSLHF. Here the CDR3 DNA reads TGTGCCAGCAGTTACGATGGAGGGGGCGCTTTATCCCTCCACTTT.

This clonotype was counted ten times or more. This rearrangement joins TRBV6-2 or TRBV6-3 to TRBJ2-7; TRBD1 matches at 7 bases. The V and J ends lost 2 bases and 7 bases, in that order; junction bases with no gene match: 8. Germline loops: CDR1 MNHEY, CDR2 SVGEGT. The CDR3 has 14 residues. The CDR3 spells CASSYLMSGGEQYV. The CDR3 DNA is TGTGCCAGCAGTTACCTCATGTCAGGGGGAGAGCAGTACGTC.

Many counts were recorded for this clonotype. The chain combines TRBV7-8 with TRBJ2-5, with D possibly matching TRBD2 (5 bases). The CDR3 contains 15 residues. Germline V gene lookup returns CDR1 SGHVS and CDR2 FQNEAQ. V gave up 1 base and J gave up 3 bases, with 12 bases separating them. The CDR3 spells CASSLGAAEEETQYF. The CDR3 region has the DNA TGTGCCAGCAGCTTAGGAGCGGCCGAGGAAGAGACCCAGTACTTC.

This clonotype was counted ten times or more. The chain employs TRBV5-1 and TRBJ2-1; D is unclear. V dropped 5 bases and J dropped 7 bases, with 16 bases sitting between them. CDR1 and CDR2 (germline): SGHRS, YFSETQ. CDR3 length equals 14 residues. This CDR3 is CASRSSEVRNEQFF. CDR3 DNA: TGCGCCAGCAGAAGTTCCGAGGTGCGGAATGAGCAGTTCTTC.